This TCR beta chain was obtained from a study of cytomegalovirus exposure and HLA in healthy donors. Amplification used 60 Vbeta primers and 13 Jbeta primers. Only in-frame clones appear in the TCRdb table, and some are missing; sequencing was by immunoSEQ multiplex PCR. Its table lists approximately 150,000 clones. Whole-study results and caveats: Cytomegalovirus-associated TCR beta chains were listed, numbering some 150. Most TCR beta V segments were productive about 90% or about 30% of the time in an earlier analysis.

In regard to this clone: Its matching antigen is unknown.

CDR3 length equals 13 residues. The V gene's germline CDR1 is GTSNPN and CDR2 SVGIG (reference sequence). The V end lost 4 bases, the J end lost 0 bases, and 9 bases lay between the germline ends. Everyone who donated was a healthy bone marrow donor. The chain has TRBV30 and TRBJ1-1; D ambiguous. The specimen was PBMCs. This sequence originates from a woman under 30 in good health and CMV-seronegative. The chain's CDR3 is CAWIRQVNTEAFF. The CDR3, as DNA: TGTGCCTGGATTAGGCAGGTGAACACTGAAGCTTTCTTT.